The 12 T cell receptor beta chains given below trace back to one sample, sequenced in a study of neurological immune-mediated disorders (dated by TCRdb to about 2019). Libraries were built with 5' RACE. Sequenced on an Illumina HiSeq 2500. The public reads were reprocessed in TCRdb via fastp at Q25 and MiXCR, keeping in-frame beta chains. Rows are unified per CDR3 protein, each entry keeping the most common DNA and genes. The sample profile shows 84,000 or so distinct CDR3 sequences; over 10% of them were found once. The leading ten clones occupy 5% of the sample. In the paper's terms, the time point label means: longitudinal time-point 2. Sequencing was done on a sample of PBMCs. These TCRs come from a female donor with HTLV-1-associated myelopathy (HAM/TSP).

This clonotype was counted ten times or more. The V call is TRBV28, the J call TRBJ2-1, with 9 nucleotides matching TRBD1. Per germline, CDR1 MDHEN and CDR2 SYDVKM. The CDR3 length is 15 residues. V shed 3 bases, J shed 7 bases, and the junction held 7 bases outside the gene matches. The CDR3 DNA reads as TGTGCCAGCAGTTTGGGACAGGGTTTAAGAAATGAGCAGTTCTTC. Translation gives CASSLGQGLRNEQFF.

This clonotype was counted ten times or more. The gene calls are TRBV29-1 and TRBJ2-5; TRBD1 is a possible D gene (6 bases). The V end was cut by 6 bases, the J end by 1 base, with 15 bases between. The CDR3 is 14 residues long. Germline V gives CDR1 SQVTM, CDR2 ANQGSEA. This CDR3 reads CSVPQGEVQETQYF. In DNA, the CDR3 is TGCAGCGTGCCACAGGGAGAAGTCCAAGAGACCCAGTACTTC.

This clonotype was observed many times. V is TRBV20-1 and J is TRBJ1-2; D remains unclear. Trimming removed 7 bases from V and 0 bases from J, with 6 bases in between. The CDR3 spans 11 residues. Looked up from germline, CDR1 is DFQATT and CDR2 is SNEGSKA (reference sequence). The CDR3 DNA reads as TGCAGTGTTGGGACTAACTATGGCTACACCTTC. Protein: CSVGTNYGYTF.

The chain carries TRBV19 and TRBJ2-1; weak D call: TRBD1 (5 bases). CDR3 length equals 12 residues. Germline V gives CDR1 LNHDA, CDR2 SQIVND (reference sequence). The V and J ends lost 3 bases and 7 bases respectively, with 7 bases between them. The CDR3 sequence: CASSMAGNEQFF. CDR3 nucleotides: TGTGCCAGTAGTATGGCAGGGAATGAGCAGTTCTTC.

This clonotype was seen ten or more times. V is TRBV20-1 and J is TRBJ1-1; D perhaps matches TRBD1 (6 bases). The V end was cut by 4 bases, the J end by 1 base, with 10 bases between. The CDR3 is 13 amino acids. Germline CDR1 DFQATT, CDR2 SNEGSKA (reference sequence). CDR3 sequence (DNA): TGCAGTGCTACACAGGGAGGGAACACTGAAGCTTTCTTT. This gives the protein CSATQGGNTEAFF.

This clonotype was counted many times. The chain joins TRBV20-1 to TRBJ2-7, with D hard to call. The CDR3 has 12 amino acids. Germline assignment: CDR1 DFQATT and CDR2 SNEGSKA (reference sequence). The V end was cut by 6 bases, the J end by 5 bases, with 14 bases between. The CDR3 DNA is TGCAGTGCCGTTCGTAGGCTCAACGAGCAGTACTTC. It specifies CSAVRRLNEQYF.

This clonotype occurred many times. CDR3 bases: TGCGCCAGCAGCCGACAGGACAGGGGGTCTAATAATTCACCCCTCCACTTT. Protein: CASSRQDRGSNNSPLHF. The chain employs TRBV4-1 and TRBJ1-6; TRBD1 matches 10 bases. The CDR3 totals 17 residues. CDR1 and CDR2 from the germline V gene are MGHRA and YSYEKL. J lost 5 bases, V lost 4 bases, and 8 bases had no gene match.

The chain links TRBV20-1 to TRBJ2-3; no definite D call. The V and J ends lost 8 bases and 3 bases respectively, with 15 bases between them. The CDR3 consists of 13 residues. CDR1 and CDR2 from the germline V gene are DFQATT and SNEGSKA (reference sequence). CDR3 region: CSPDGFGTDTQYF. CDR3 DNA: TGCAGTCCTGACGGTTTTGGGACAGATACGCAGTATTTT.

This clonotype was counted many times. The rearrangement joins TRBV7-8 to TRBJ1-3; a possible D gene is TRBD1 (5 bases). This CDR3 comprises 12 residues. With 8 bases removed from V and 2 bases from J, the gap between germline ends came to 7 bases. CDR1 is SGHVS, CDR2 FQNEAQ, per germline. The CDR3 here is CASGGAGNTIYF. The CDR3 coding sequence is TGTGCCAGCGGGGGGGCTGGAAACACCATATATTTT.

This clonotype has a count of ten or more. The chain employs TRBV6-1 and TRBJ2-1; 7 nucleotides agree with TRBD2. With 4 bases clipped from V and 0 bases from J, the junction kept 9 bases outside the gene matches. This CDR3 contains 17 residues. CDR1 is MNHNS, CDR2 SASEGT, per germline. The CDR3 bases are TGTGCCAGCAGTGCGATTTTTGGCGGGGGCTCCTACAATGAGCAGTTCTTC. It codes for CASSAIFGGGSYNEQFF.

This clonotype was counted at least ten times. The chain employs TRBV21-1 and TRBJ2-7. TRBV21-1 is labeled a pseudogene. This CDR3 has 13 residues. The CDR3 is CASSKESRYEQYF. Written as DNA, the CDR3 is TGTGCCAGCAGCAAAGAAAGCCGCTACGAGCAGTACTTC.

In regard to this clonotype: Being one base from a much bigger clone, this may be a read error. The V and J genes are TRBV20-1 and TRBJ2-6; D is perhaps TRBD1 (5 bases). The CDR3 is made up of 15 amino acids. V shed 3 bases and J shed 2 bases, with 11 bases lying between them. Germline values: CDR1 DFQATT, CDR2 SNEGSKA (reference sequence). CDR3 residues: CSARTTTAGANVLTF. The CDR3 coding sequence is TGCAGTGCTAGGACCACGACAGCTGGGGCCAACGTCCTGACTTTC.